The 6 T cell receptor beta chains reported below all come from one sample, sequenced in a study of somatic mutations in cytotoxic T cells in rheumatoid arthritis. Clones were sequenced by immunoSEQ multiplex PCR, and TCRdb holds only the in-frame ones, with some missing. Of roughly 20,000 clones listed, over 75% are singletons. The sample comprised CD8+ T cells sorted from blood. These receptors all come from an adult with rheumatoid arthritis.

V gene TRBV4-3 combines with J gene TRBJ1-2; a weak D match, TRBD1 (5 bases). Germline V gene sequence: CDR1 LGHNA, CDR2 YSLEER. V was cut by 2 bases and J by 4 bases, with 20 bases left in between. The CDR3 extends over 17 amino acids. Here the CDR3 DNA reads TGCGCCAGCAGCCAACGAAGAGGACACCTGGGTGCCTATGGCTACACCTTC. Its protein is CASSQRRGHLGAYGYTF.

The J gene is TRBJ2-1, the V gene TRBV7-9, with 9 bases lining up with TRBD1. Looked up from germline, CDR1 is SEHNR and CDR2 is FQNEAQ (reference sequence). V was pared by 7 bases and J by 10 bases, with 11 bases of the junction left unmatched. This CDR3 has 14 amino acids. The CDR3 bases are TGTGCCAGCAACCCTTCCACAGGGGGCGCAGAGCAGTTCTTC. Its protein product is CASNPSTGGAEQFF. The full variable domain, rest sourced from reference TRBV7-9 and TRBJ2-1, is DTGVSQNPRHKITKRGQNVTFRCDPISEHNRLYWYRQTLGQGPEFLTYFQNEAQLEKSRLLSDRFSAERPKGSFSTLEIQRTEQGDSAMYLCASNPSTGGAEQFFGPGTRLTVL.

As concerns this clone: This sample also contains other DNA sequences that code for the same CDR3. CDR3 region: CASSLSREQYF. DNA for the CDR3: TGTGCCAGCAGCTTATCTCGAGAGCAGTACTTC. V gene TRBV5-6 combines with J gene TRBJ2-7; unclear D gene. This CDR3 has 11 residues. CDR1 SGHDT and CDR2 YYEEEE come from the germline V gene. Trimming removed 2 bases at V and 7 bases at J, with 7 bases between.

This chain links TRBV5-5 with TRBJ2-1, with D tentatively TRBD2 (6 bases). The ends were cut back, 1 base at V and 0 bases at J, with 14 bases in the middle. Germline CDR1 SGHKS, CDR2 YYEKEE (reference sequence). The CDR3 is 17 residues long. In DNA form, the CDR3 reads TGTGCCAGCAGCTTGACCGTCGACGGGAGCTCCTACAATGAGCAGTTCTTC. It is translated as CASSLTVDGSSYNEQFF.

This clone was picked up one time. The chain combines TRBV7-2 with TRBJ1-2; D not certain. The CDR3 is made up of 15 amino acids. Looked up from germline, CDR1 is SGHTA and CDR2 is FQGNSA. Trimming stripped 5 bases from V and 0 bases from J, with 13 bases between. DNA for the CDR3: TGTGCCAGCAGCCCTTGGTTATTAGCTAACTATGGCTACACCTTC. It yields the protein CASSPWLLANYGYTF.

This clone occurred a few times. The chain has TRBV6-6 and TRBJ2-1; D gene ambiguous. Looked up from germline, CDR1 is MNHNY and CDR2 is SVGAGI (reference sequence). Trimming left V 2 bases short and J 9 bases short, with 11 bases between. CDR3 length: 13 amino acids. The DNA of the CDR3 is TGTGCCAGCAGTTACGGGGTGTTCGGTGAGCAGTTCTTC. Encoded protein: CASSYGVFGEQFF.